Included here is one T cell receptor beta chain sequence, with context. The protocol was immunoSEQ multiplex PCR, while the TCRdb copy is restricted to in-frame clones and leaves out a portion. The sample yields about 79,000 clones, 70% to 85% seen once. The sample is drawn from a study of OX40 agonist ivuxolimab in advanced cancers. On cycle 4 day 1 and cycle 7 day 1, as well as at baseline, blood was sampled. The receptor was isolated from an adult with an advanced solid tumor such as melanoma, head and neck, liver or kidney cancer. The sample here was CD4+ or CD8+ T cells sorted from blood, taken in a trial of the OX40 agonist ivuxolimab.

CDR3 sequence: CAISESNRGDSNQPQHF. The CDR3, as DNA: TGTGCCATCAGTGAGTCTAACAGGGGGGATAGCAATCAGCCCCAGCATTTT. The chain is built from TRBV10-3 and TRBJ1-5; 8 bases line up with TRBD1. The CDR3 extends over 17 amino acids. From germline, CDR1 is ENHRY and CDR2 SYGVKD. The J segment lost 0 bases and the V segment lost 0 bases, leaving 4 bases of the junction unmatched.